These 17 T cell receptor beta chains were all obtained from the same sample, sequenced in a study of cytomegalovirus exposure and HLA in healthy donors. Libraries were prepared by immunoSEQ multiplex PCR; TCRdb keeps only in-frame clonotypes and omits some of them. The sample has over 120,000 clones, about 90% seen once. The sequenced sample consisted of PBMCs. All receptors come from a woman aged 25-40 years in good health and CMV-seropositive.

Here the CDR3 DNA reads TGTGCCAGTAGTATACGTATTCTAGCGGCCCTCGCCGGGGAGCTGTTTTTT. It is translated as CASSIRILAALAGELFF. The chain carries TRBV19 and TRBJ2-2, with 7 bases aligning to TRBD2. CDR1 and CDR2 from the germline V gene are LNHDA and SQIVND (reference sequence). This CDR3 spans 17 amino acids. J was trimmed by 6 bases and V by 2 bases; bases with no gene match: 12.

This clone has more than one count but fewer than ten. The rearrangement links TRBV2 to TRBJ1-1; possibly TRBD1 for D (6 bases). V was clipped by 6 bases and J by 4 bases, with 18 bases between them. CDR1 and CDR2 from the germline V gene are SNHLY and FYNNEI. The length of the CDR3 is 15 residues. CDR3 protein: CASRAIRGTITEAFF. CDR3 nucleotides: TGTGCCAGCAGAGCGATTAGGGGGACCATCACTGAAGCTTTCTTT.

The chain links TRBV28 to TRBJ1-2, with TRBD1 matching over 7 bases. Germline V lookup: CDR1 MDHEN, CDR2 SYDVKM. The CDR3 loop spans 14 amino acids. V trimming: 8 bases; J trimming: 0 bases; junction bases outside the gene matches: 6. The CDR3 region is CASHDRAANYGYTF. The DNA for the CDR3 is TGTGCCAGCCATGACAGGGCAGCTAACTATGGCTACACCTTC.

The J gene is TRBJ2-3, the V gene TRBV30; D possibly corresponds to TRBD1 (5 bases). V gave up 2 bases and J gave up 2 bases, with 20 bases separating them. This CDR3 contains 17 residues. The germline gives CDR1 GTSNPN, CDR2 SVGIG (reference sequence). CDR3 sequence (DNA): TGTGCCTGGAGTCCCGCCCTCGACAGCTACGACACAGATACGCAGTATTTT. Translating it yields CAWSPALDSYDTDTQYF.

The chain employs TRBV2 and TRBJ2-1; possibly TRBD2 for D (5 bases). Per germline, CDR1 SNHLY and CDR2 FYNNEI. Trimming left V 9 bases short and J 5 bases short, with 11 bases between. The CDR3 has 12 residues. CDR3 nucleotides: TGTGCCAGTCGGGCAGCGGACAATGAGCAGTTCTTC. This codes for CASRAADNEQFF.

V and J are TRBV28 and TRBJ1-5; 8 positions match TRBD1. The J segment lost 7 bases and the V segment lost 6 bases, leaving 11 bases of the junction unmatched. The CDR3 extends over 15 amino acids. Per germline, CDR1 MDHEN and CDR2 SYDVKM. CDR3 coding DNA: TGTGCCAGCAGCCTACCCGGGACAGGCAGGCAGCCCCAGCATTTT. Amino acid sequence: CASSLPGTGRQPQHF. The full variable domain, in which reference TRBV28 and TRBJ1-5 provide the parts outside the CDR3, is DVKVTQSSRYLVKRTGEKVFLECVQDMDHENMFWYRQDPGLGLRLIYFSYDVKMKEKGDIPEGYSVSREKKERFSLILESASTNQTSMYLCASSLPGTGRQPQHFGDGTRLSIL.

The chain employs TRBV7-8 and TRBJ2-2, with 7 nucleotides matching TRBD1. The trim removed 1 base at V and 2 bases at J, leaving 10 bases unmatched. CDR1 SGHVS and CDR2 FQNEAQ come from the germline V gene. This CDR3 has 18 amino acids. The CDR3 DNA reads TGTGCCAGCAGCTTAGGGGACAGCTTAGTTTTTAACACCGGGGAGCTGTTTTTT. It encodes CASSLGDSLVFNTGELFF. Full variable domain (rest looked up from reference TRBV7-8 and TRBJ2-2): GAGVSQSPRYKVAKRGQDVALRCDPISGHVSLFWYQQALGQGPEFLTYFQNEAQLDKSGLPSDRFFAERPEGSVSTLKIQRTQQEDSAVYLCASSLGDSLVFNTGELFFGEGSRLTVL.

This chain links TRBV5-1 with TRBJ2-3; 7 nucleotides align to TRBD2. V lost 0 bases and J lost 5; bases outside the gene matches: 6. There are 15 residues in the CDR3. Per germline, CDR1 SGHRS and CDR2 YFSETQ. CDR3 DNA sequence: TGCGCCAGCAGCTTGGCCTCGGCGGGAGTAGATACGCAGTATTTT. Translation gives CASSLASAGVDTQYF. Full variable domain (outside the CDR3, taken from reference TRBV5-1 and TRBJ2-3): KAGVTQTPRYLIKTRGQQVTLSCSPISGHRSVSWYQQTPGQGLQFLFEYFSETQRNKGNFPGRFSGRQFSNSRSEMNVSTLELGDSALYLCASSLASAGVDTQYFGPGTRLTVL.

The V gene is TRBV6-6, the J gene TRBJ2-5; 9 nucleotides match TRBD1. The germline V gene encodes CDR1 MNHNY and CDR2 SVGAGI (reference sequence). The CDR3 covers 15 residues. V trimming: 6 bases; J trimming: 9 bases; junction bases outside the gene matches: 14. The DNA for the CDR3 is TGTGCCAGCAGCACGACAGGGGGACCCGGTATGGCCCAGTACTTC. Protein sequence: CASSTTGGPGMAQYF.

The chain joins TRBV6-1 to TRBJ2-1; 10 bases agree with TRBD2. Germline V gene sequence: CDR1 MNHNS, CDR2 SASEGT. V shed 8 bases and J 7 bases; nucleotides not matched to a gene: 5. This CDR3 has 13 amino acids. In nucleotides, the CDR3 is TGTGCCAGCGGATTACTAGCGGGGAATGAGCAGTTCTTC. Its translation: CASGLLAGNEQFF.

This sequence joins TRBV5-6 and TRBJ1-5, with D unresolved. V was pared by 1 base and J by 4 bases, with 12 bases between. Germline CDR1 and CDR2: SGHDT and YYEEEE. The CDR3 contains 15 residues. CDR3 nucleotides: TGTGCCAGCAGCTTGTGGGCATCGATAAATCAGCCCCAGCATTTT. Translating it yields CASSLWASINQPQHF.

The J gene is TRBJ2-1, the V gene TRBV29-1; D is unclear. Trimming pared 6 bases from V and 3 bases from J, leaving 6 bases between. Germline V gives CDR1 SQVTM, CDR2 ANQGSEA. CDR3 length: 11 amino acids. The chain's CDR3 is CSVIYYNEQFF. Written as DNA, the CDR3 is TGCAGCGTAATTTACTACAATGAGCAGTTCTTC.

The chain combines TRBV27 with TRBJ2-7; 9 positions agree with TRBD1. Trimming at V came to 8 bases and at J to 2 bases, leaving 13 bases not matched to a gene. Per the germline V gene, CDR1 is MNHEY and CDR2 is SMNVEV (reference sequence). CDR3 length: 16 amino acids. The CDR3 is CASWGDRVSHTYEQYF. The CDR3 region has the DNA TGTGCCAGCTGGGGGGACAGGGTCTCCCATACCTACGAGCAGTACTTC.

The V and J genes are TRBV5-1 and TRBJ2-5, with 11 bases lining up with TRBD2. The CDR3 totals 15 residues. Germline-derived CDR1 and CDR2 are SGHRS and YFSETQ. J gave up 4 bases and V 3 bases, and 5 bases lay outside the gene matches. Written as DNA, the CDR3 is TGCGCCAGCAGCTCCGGACTAGCGGGTGCAGAGACCCAGTACTTC. It is translated as CASSSGLAGAETQYF.

In its sample, this clone was seen once. The V and J genes are TRBV11-2 and TRBJ2-2, with D perhaps matching TRBD2 (6 bases). CDR1 is SGHAT and CDR2 is FQNNGV in the germline V gene. The CDR3 extends over 16 amino acids. V was cut by 5 bases and J by 2 bases, with 15 bases left in between. CDR3 DNA: TGTGCCAGCAGCCTCACAACAGGACTAAACACCGGGGAGCTGTTTTTT. It translates to CASSLTTGLNTGELFF.

The chain recombines TRBV27 with TRBJ1-5; tentatively, D is TRBD1 (6 bases). CDR1 and CDR2 (germline): MNHEY, SMNVEV (reference sequence). This CDR3 is built from 14 residues. V lost 5 bases to trimming and J lost 7 bases, with 15 bases between them. In nucleotides, the CDR3 is TGTGCCAGCAGTCCCGCGGGGGCTCAACAGCCCCAGCATTTT. Translation gives CASSPAGAQQPQHF.

The V and J genes are TRBV19 and TRBJ1-1, with D tentatively TRBD1 (5 bases). Trimming took 3 bases from V and 1 from J, leaving 9 bases between them. CDR3 length: 14 amino acids. Per the germline V gene, CDR1 is LNHDA and CDR2 is SQIVND (reference sequence). This CDR3 reads CASSIWGKNTEAFF. CDR3 in DNA: TGTGCCAGTAGTATTTGGGGCAAGAACACTGAAGCTTTCTTT.